One sample yielded the 25 T cell receptor beta chains listed below, sequenced in a study of cytomegalovirus exposure and HLA in healthy donors. Amplification used 60 Vbeta primers and 13 Jbeta primers. The method was immunoSEQ multiplex PCR; TCRdb's version includes in-frame clones alone and lacks a portion of them. The sample consists of about 130,000 clones, 80% of them appearing once. Source material: PBMCs. The receptors come from a male donor in good health and CMV-seronegative.

The V and J genes are TRBV30 and TRBJ1-2; 12 positions match TRBD1. From germline, CDR1 is GTSNPN and CDR2 SVGIG (reference sequence). The junction had 3 bases not matched to a gene; V was cut back by 5 bases and J by 2 bases. The CDR3 totals 14 residues. The chain's CDR3 is CAWGTGGGNYGYTF. CDR3 sequence (DNA): TGTGCCTGGGGGACAGGGGGCGGGAACTATGGCTACACCTTC.

This clone was seen a few times. The chain is built from TRBV6-5 and TRBJ2-1, with 10 bases identical to TRBD2. Unmatched junction bases numbered 7, after V lost 7 bases and J lost 10 bases. From germline, CDR1 is MNHEY and CDR2 SVGAGI. The CDR3 sequence is 13 residues long. In DNA form, the CDR3 reads TGTGCCAGCACCCTAGCGGGAGCTAGCGAGCAGTTCTTC. Translated, it gives CASTLAGASEQFF.

The chain links TRBV30 to TRBJ2-5; 8 bases match TRBD1. The CDR3 runs 15 residues. The J segment lost 5 bases and the V segment lost 3 bases, leaving 11 bases of the junction unmatched. Germline assignment: CDR1 GTSNPN and CDR2 SVGIG (reference sequence). This CDR3 is CAWRLGQVWLETQYF. The DNA of the CDR3 is TGTGCCTGGAGGCTGGGACAGGTCTGGTTGGAGACCCAGTACTTC.

The V call is TRBV28, the J call TRBJ2-7, with 8 bases lining up with TRBD1. With 5 bases clipped from V and 5 bases from J, the junction kept 14 bases outside the gene matches. The CDR3 consists of 16 residues. Germline V gene sequence: CDR1 MDHEN, CDR2 SYDVKM. The DNA for the CDR3 is TGTGCCAGCAGTCTCATTCCCATGACAGGGGATAACGAGCAGTACTTC. This gives the protein CASSLIPMTGDNEQYF.

The V and J genes are TRBV7-2 and TRBJ2-7; the D is unclear. The length of the CDR3 is 14 residues. Trimming took 1 base from V and 0 from J, leaving 7 bases between them. The V gene's germline CDR1 is SGHTA and CDR2 FQGNSA. The CDR3 region is CASSLVASSYEQYF. The CDR3 DNA is TGTGCCAGCAGCTTAGTGGCCAGCTCCTACGAGCAGTACTTC.

Only one count was recorded for this clone. This chain connects TRBV27 to TRBJ1-2, with 9 positions matching TRBD1. CDR3 length: 17 residues. V lost 4 bases to trimming and J lost 4 bases; unmatched junction nucleotides: 13. Germline CDR1 is MNHEY and CDR2 is SMNVEV (reference sequence). This chain's CDR3 is CASSSGQGTPKGYGYTF. The CDR3 region has the DNA TGTGCCAGCAGTTCCGGACAGGGGACCCCGAAGGGCTATGGCTACACCTTC.

This clone has a handful of counts. This chain connects TRBV6-5 to TRBJ2-3; D not resolved. Trimming pared 2 bases from V and 2 bases from J, leaving 5 bases between. CDR1 and CDR2 from the germline V gene are MNHEY and SVGAGI. The CDR3 sequence is 13 residues long. This CDR3 reads CASSYQVTDTQYF. The CDR3 nucleotides are TGTGCCAGCAGTTACCAGGTCACAGATACGCAGTATTTT.

V gene TRBV27 combines with J gene TRBJ2-1; 7 bases are a match to TRBD2. Germline V gene sequence: CDR1 MNHEY, CDR2 SMNVEV (reference sequence). V was pared by 5 bases and J by 8 bases, with 9 bases of the junction left unmatched. CDR3 length: 14 amino acids. CDR3 sequence reads: CASSLGVLADEQFF. The CDR3 nucleotides are TGTGCCAGCAGTCTGGGCGTTCTAGCGGATGAGCAGTTCTTC.

This chain joins TRBV30 and TRBJ2-2; TRBD1 might be the D (6 bases). This CDR3 has 17 amino acids. V lost 4 bases and J lost 0, with 18 bases in between. The V gene's germline CDR1 is GTSNPN and CDR2 SVGIG (reference sequence). CDR3 protein: CAWTILGAGSNTGELFF. The CDR3 nucleotides are TGTGCCTGGACCATTCTGGGGGCAGGGTCGAACACCGGGGAGCTGTTTTTT.

V and J are TRBV6-5 and TRBJ2-1; 9 bases are a match to TRBD1. Germline values: CDR1 MNHEY, CDR2 SVGAGI. V lost 4 bases to trimming and J lost 10 bases; unmatched junction nucleotides: 11. The CDR3 is 15 residues long. The CDR3 bases are TGTGCCAGCAGTTCACCACGACAGGGGGGCTGGGAGCAGTTCTTC. Its translation is CASSSPRQGGWEQFF.

In its sample, this clone was seen once. The chain carries TRBV16 and TRBJ1-2, with a possible D match to TRBD1 (6 bases). From germline, CDR1 is KGHSY and CDR2 FQNENV. This CDR3 has 15 residues. Trimming removed 4 bases from V and 2 bases from J, with 14 bases in between. The CDR3 loop reads CASSPVGRGNYGYTF. CDR3 DNA sequence: TGTGCCAGCAGCCCCGTGGGCAGGGGCAACTATGGCTACACCTTC.

The rearrangement joins TRBV5-5 to TRBJ1-5, with 10 positions matching TRBD1. Trimming cost V 3 bases and J 4 bases; bases outside gene matches: 7. This CDR3 is built from 16 residues. Germline V gives CDR1 SGHKS, CDR2 YYEKEE (reference sequence). CDR3 loop: CASSSTGTGVNQPQHF. CDR3 sequence (DNA): TGTGCCAGCAGCTCAACCGGGACAGGGGTTAATCAGCCCCAGCATTTT.

This chain connects TRBV5-5 to TRBJ2-5, with a weak D call TRBD1 (7 bases). This CDR3 is 17 amino acids long. Trimming shortened V by 2 bases and J by 3 bases, and 20 bases separated the two germline ends. Germline V CDR1 and CDR2: SGHKS, YYEKEE (reference sequence). CDR3 nucleotides: TGTGCCAGCAGCTTCAGGGGGGCCGGGGGAGGAAAAGAGACCCAGTACTTC. Translated: CASSFRGAGGGKETQYF.

This clone came up many times. The genes are TRBV6-5 and TRBJ2-1, with TRBD1 matching 10 bases. The junction had 14 bases not matched to a gene; V was cut back by 10 bases and J by 8 bases. From germline, CDR1 is MNHEY and CDR2 SVGAGI. CDR3 length: 15 residues. CDR3 sequence: CATPRGDRGGDEQFF. CDR3 sequence (DNA): TGTGCCACCCCTCGCGGGGACAGGGGAGGAGATGAGCAGTTCTTC.

The chain uses TRBV5-4 and TRBJ2-7, with D unresolved. V shed 2 bases and J shed 6 bases, with 9 bases lying between them. This CDR3 spans 12 amino acids. Germline V gene sequence: CDR1 SGHNT, CDR2 YYREEE (reference sequence). In DNA, the CDR3 is TGTGCCAGCAGCTTTGGCCCCAGCGAGCAGTACTTC. This sequence encodes CASSFGPSEQYF.

The chain employs TRBV4-2 and TRBJ2-1; 10 bases are shared with TRBD2. Germline values: CDR1 LGHNA, CDR2 YNFKEQ. CDR3 length: 15 amino acids. J gave up 9 bases and V 2 bases, and 7 bases lay outside the gene matches. Here the CDR3 DNA reads TGTGCCAGCAGCCAAAGCGGGGGGGCGATCGGTGAGCAGTTCTTC. Residues: CASSQSGGAIGEQFF.

The V gene is TRBV10-3, the J gene TRBJ2-1, with 14 bases matching TRBD2. Germline assignment: CDR1 ENHRY and CDR2 SYGVKD. The CDR3 is made up of 12 amino acids. Trimming cost V 10 bases and J 9 bases; bases outside gene matches: 2. Written as DNA, the CDR3 is TGTGCCACCGGGACTAGCGGGGGTGAGCAGTTCTTC. As protein: CATGTSGGEQFF.

This chain connects TRBV4-1 to TRBJ2-5; 12 positions match TRBD2. V was pared by 0 bases and J by 5 bases, with 13 bases of the junction left unmatched. The CDR3 is 19 residues long. CDR1 and CDR2 from the germline V gene are MGHRA and YSYEKL. CDR3 amino acids: CASSQDYDTSGGLGETQYF. The CDR3 DNA reads as TGCGCCAGCAGCCAAGATTACGATACTAGCGGGGGGTTAGGGGAGACCCAGTACTTC.

The gene calls are TRBV16 and TRBJ2-2; 7 nucleotides align to TRBD1. The CDR3 has 13 residues. The V gene's germline CDR1 is KGHSY and CDR2 FQNENV. J lost 4 bases, V lost 4 bases, and 0 bases had no gene match. The CDR3 loop reads CASSPGGTGELFF. DNA of the CDR3: TGTGCCAGCAGCCCAGGGGGCACCGGGGAGCTGTTTTTT.

This chain uses TRBV11-2 with TRBJ2-2; TRBD1 matches 8 bases. Germline V CDR1 and CDR2: SGHAT, FQNNGV. The V segment lost 6 bases and the J segment 1 base; nucleotides outside the gene matches: 16. CDR3 length: 19 amino acids. The CDR3 protein is CASRNFRSGGQGNTGELFF. DNA of the CDR3: TGTGCCAGCAGGAATTTTCGCTCCGGCGGACAGGGGAACACCGGGGAGCTGTTTTTT.

The chain links TRBV5-1 to TRBJ2-2; possible D gene TRBD1, 6 bases. This CDR3 is built from 15 residues. Trimming removed 4 bases at V and 3 bases at J, with 13 bases between. CDR1 and CDR2 (germline): SGHRS, YFSETQ. CDR3: CASSGGHPDTGELFF. The CDR3 coding sequence is TGCGCCAGCAGCGGGGGACACCCAGACACCGGGGAGCTGTTTTTT.

The genes are TRBV4-2 and TRBJ1-2, with 8 bases that match TRBD1. The germline V gene has CDR1 LGHNA and CDR2 YNFKEQ. This CDR3 spans 16 amino acids. The J segment lost 4 bases and the V segment lost 1 base, leaving 8 bases of the junction unmatched. CDR3 sequence: CASSQAGQGRGYGYTF. The DNA for the CDR3 is TGTGCCAGCAGCCAAGCCGGACAGGGCCGAGGCTATGGCTACACCTTC.

The CDR3 sequence: CASSVKFGTENTGELFF. The CDR3 DNA reads as TGTGCCAGCAGTGTTAAGTTTGGGACAGAGAACACCGGGGAGCTGTTTTTT. The rearrangement uses TRBV6-1 and TRBJ2-2; 7 bases are a match to TRBD1. CDR1 is MNHNS and CDR2 is SASEGT in the germline V gene. The CDR3 is 17 residues long. V shed 4 bases, J shed 1 base, and the junction held 9 bases outside the gene matches.

This rearrangement joins TRBV2 to TRBJ2-6; no reliable D call. This CDR3 region has 16 residues. CDR1 is SNHLY and CDR2 is FYNNEI in the germline V gene. V lost 0 bases to trimming and J lost 1 base, with 7 bases between them. This chain's CDR3 is CASSEARVSGANVLTF. The CDR3 DNA is TGTGCCAGCAGTGAAGCGCGTGTGTCTGGGGCCAACGTCCTGACTTTC.

The rearrangement links TRBV2 to TRBJ2-6, with a weak D call TRBD1 (5 bases). Germline CDR1 and CDR2: SNHLY and FYNNEI. This CDR3 has 15 amino acids. Trimming removed 6 bases at V and 2 bases at J, with 11 bases between. In DNA, the CDR3 is TGTGCCAGCAGCCCCGGCAGGGCTGGGGCCAACGTCCTGACTTTC. It yields the protein CASSPGRAGANVLTF.